Presented here are 9 T cell receptor beta chains from one specimen sequenced in a study of blood T cells in healthy people across ages. With a J-beta primer mix and a sample-barcoded 5' primer, a second PCR ran about 7 to 12 cycles. Using its own MiXCR run on the 5' RACE reads, TCRdb lists one record per CDR3 protein. The table lists hundreds of thousands of distinct CDR3 sequences, around a quarter of them singletons. A further study also used this sample, focusing on T cells of mothers and their children.

The source material was blood. The receptor set was obtained from a boy between 10 and 17 years old in good health.

This rearrangement joins TRBV5-1 to TRBJ2-7; 9 bases match TRBD1. J gave up 5 bases and V 6 bases, and 12 bases lay outside the gene matches. This CDR3 is 15 amino acids long. In germline, CDR1 is SGHRS, CDR2 YFSETQ. CDR3 in amino acids: CASNDGPGQGHEQYF. In DNA, the CDR3 is TGCGCCAGCAACGACGGCCCGGGACAGGGCCACGAGCAGTACTTC.

V usage is TRBV6-5 and J usage is TRBJ1-2; D is possibly TRBD1 (5 bases). Germline values: CDR1 MNHEY, CDR2 SVGAGI. The V gene lost 8 bases and the J gene lost 2 bases, with 18 bases spanning the gap. This CDR3 is 15 amino acids long. The CDR3 sequence is CASFPGGSRNYGYTF. DNA of the CDR3: TGTGCCAGCTTTCCGGGGGGAAGCCGCAACTATGGCTACACCTTC.

CDR3 loop: CASSFRGLGGGEQFF. The CDR3 nucleotides are TGCGCCAGCAGCTTTCGAGGACTGGGGGGCGGTGAGCAGTTCTTC. The chain combines TRBV5-1 with TRBJ2-1; D possibly uses TRBD1 or TRBD2 (6 bases each). V was trimmed by 2 bases and J by 9 bases, leaving 18 bases between them. Germline CDR1 is SGHRS and CDR2 is YFSETQ. This CDR3 has 15 residues.

This clonotype has a handful of counts. The gene calls are TRBV4-1 and TRBJ2-1; TRBD1 or TRBD2 may be the D gene (6 bases each). V was trimmed by 11 bases and J by 4 bases, leaving 15 bases between them. Germline loops: CDR1 MGHRA, CDR2 YSYEKL. The length of the CDR3 is 13 residues. The CDR3 coding sequence is TGCGCCGTGGGACGGGGGCCATACAATGAGCAGTTCTTC. It translates to CAVGRGPYNEQFF.

The gene calls are TRBV2 and TRBJ2-5, with 8 bases that match TRBD2. Germline CDR1 is SNHLY and CDR2 is FYNNEI. With 8 bases clipped from V and 5 bases from J, the junction kept 10 bases outside the gene matches. The CDR3 contains 14 residues. The CDR3 region is CASRPLAGGETQYF. The CDR3 DNA reads TGTGCCAGCCGCCCCTTGGCGGGAGGTGAGACCCAGTACTTC.

Note on this clonotype: The DNA is omitted, as the CDR3 cannot be located on it reliably, and the CDR3 follows TCRdb's listing. This chain uses TRBV5-1 with TRBJ1-2; the D segment call TRBD1 is taken from the table without a DNA check. CDR1 is SGHRS, CDR2 YFSETQ, per germline. The CDR3 is 23 residues long, ends included. This CDR3 reads CASSLTGYNEQFFGPGTPYGYTF.

This clonotype was seen only a few times. The chain recombines TRBV7-3 with TRBJ2-7; 11 bases fit TRBD1. Trimming removed 1 base from V and 5 bases from J; junction bases left unmatched: 4. The germline gives CDR1 SGHTA, CDR2 FQGTGA. The CDR3 contains 15 residues. The DNA for the CDR3 is TGTGCCAGCAGCTTAAGTGGACAGGGGGCCCACGAGCAGTACTTC. Translated: CASSLSGQGAHEQYF.

V and J are TRBV5-5 and TRBJ2-7, with TRBD1 matching over 7 bases. Germline V gene lookup returns CDR1 SGHKS and CDR2 YYEKEE (reference sequence). This CDR3 has 15 amino acids. With V trimmed by 4 bases and J by 4 bases, 11 bases remained unmatched. The CDR3 DNA reads TGTGCCAGCAGCCGACGACAGGGTTGGGGTTACGAGCAGTACTTC. Protein product: CASSRRQGWGYEQYF.

In the case of this clonotype: This may come from a read error, since a much larger clone is one base off. The chain recombines TRBV6-1 with TRBJ2-2, with D perhaps matching TRBD1 or TRBD2 (5 bases each). Germline V gene sequence: CDR1 MNHNS, CDR2 SASEGT. The CDR3 contains 16 residues. The CDR3 spells CASGTRDGENTGELSF. The CDR3 DNA reads as TGTGCCAGCGGGACCCGGGACGGCGAGAACACCGGGGAGCTGTCTTTT.